The 30 T cell receptor beta chains listed next were all sequenced from one sample in a study of cytomegalovirus exposure and HLA in healthy donors. Clones were read by immunoSEQ multiplex PCR, and TCRdb kept only the in-frame ones, dropping some. The table lists under 400,000 clones, roughly 88% of them singletons. What was sequenced was PBMCs. The receptors here all came from a young man in good health and CMV-seronegative.

V usage is TRBV7-2 and J usage is TRBJ2-7; perhaps TRBD2 as D (6 bases). Germline V gives CDR1 SGHTA, CDR2 FQGNSA. The CDR3 is 15 residues long. V lost 3 bases and J lost 3, with 15 bases in between. CDR3 nucleotide sequence: TGTGCCAGCAGCTTGGCCGGGACTTTCATCTACGAGCAGTACTTC. It codes for CASSLAGTFIYEQYF.

The chain joins TRBV6-1 to TRBJ1-6; D may be TRBD1 (6 bases). CDR3 length equals 12 residues. Germline assignment: CDR1 MNHNS and CDR2 SASEGT. The germline V and J ends were trimmed by 10 bases and 9 bases, with 13 bases remaining between them. The CDR3 coding sequence is TGTGCCACCACAGGGAAGCTTTCACCCCTCCACTTT. Translation: CATTGKLSPLHF.

This sequence joins TRBV11-2 and TRBJ2-5; possible D gene TRBD1, 6 bases. Trimming removed 2 bases from V and 6 bases from J, with 10 bases in between. CDR1 and CDR2 from the germline V gene are SGHAT and FQNNGV. This CDR3 region has 13 residues. CDR3 residues: CASSLHRVQTQYF. The DNA of the CDR3 is TGTGCCAGCAGCTTACACAGGGTCCAGACCCAGTACTTC.

The chain uses TRBV5-1 and TRBJ1-2, with D perhaps matching TRBD1 (5 bases). From germline, CDR1 is SGHRS and CDR2 YFSETQ. V lost 4 bases and J 4 bases, leaving 14 bases between the germline ends. There are 14 residues in the CDR3. The CDR3 loop is CASSPGLSTYGYTF. CDR3 coding DNA: TGCGCCAGCAGCCCGGGACTCTCAACCTATGGCTACACCTTC.

CDR3 bases: TGTGCCAGCTCTAGGGACAGAACAGATACGCAGTATTTT. Translated, it gives CASSRDRTDTQYF. The chain carries TRBV18 and TRBJ2-3, with 7 bases fitting TRBD1. The CDR3 has 13 amino acids. The trim removed 6 bases at V and 3 bases at J, leaving 3 bases unmatched. Germline lookup yields CDR1 KGHSH and CDR2 LQKENI.

This chain connects TRBV14 to TRBJ2-1, with a tentative D call TRBD1 (5 bases). The CDR3 consists of 18 residues. The germline V and J ends were trimmed by 1 base and 4 bases, with 20 bases remaining between them. From germline, CDR1 is SGHDN and CDR2 FVKESK. CDR3 coding DNA: TGTGCCAGCAGCCAAGGCCGTCAGGGCCCCCGGATATACAATGAGCAGTTCTTC. Its protein is CASSQGRQGPRIYNEQFF.

A single count supports this clone. The chain recombines TRBV12-5 with TRBJ1-1; possibly TRBD1 for D (6 bases). Germline lookup yields CDR1 LGHNT and CDR2 FRNRAP. The germline V and J ends were trimmed by 0 bases and 3 bases, with 17 bases remaining between them. The CDR3 length is 17 residues. The CDR3 region is CASGLVTPRGGHTEAFF. CDR3 in DNA: TGTGCTAGTGGTTTGGTAACGCCCAGGGGTGGGCACACTGAAGCTTTCTTT.

This chain connects TRBV5-6 to TRBJ2-6; 8 bases fit TRBD1. The CDR3 is made up of 17 amino acids. V trimming: 4 bases; J trimming: 2 bases; junction bases outside the gene matches: 8. The V gene's germline CDR1 is SGHDT and CDR2 YYEEEE. CDR3 in amino acids: CASSPRTGRTGANVLTF. CDR3 sequence (DNA): TGTGCCAGCAGCCCCAGGACAGGGAGGACTGGGGCCAACGTCCTGACTTTC.

The chain links TRBV6-6 to TRBJ2-5; 11 bases fit TRBD1. The CDR3 length is 15 residues. The V segment lost 2 bases and the J segment 5 bases; nucleotides outside the gene matches: 4. Germline V gene lookup returns CDR1 MNHNY and CDR2 SVGAGI (reference sequence). CDR3: CASSYGQGARETQYF. In nucleotides, the CDR3 is TGTGCCAGCAGTTACGGACAGGGGGCTCGGGAGACCCAGTACTTC.

The chain links TRBV7-9 to TRBJ1-4; 9 bases match TRBD1. Germline CDR1 and CDR2: SEHNR and FQNEAQ (reference sequence). CDR3 length: 13 amino acids. With V trimmed by 7 bases and J by 7 bases, 4 bases remained unmatched. The CDR3 DNA follows: TGTGCCAGCAAGGACAGGGGAGCTGAAAAACTGTTTTTT. Translated, it gives CASKDRGAEKLFF.

This sequence joins TRBV27 and TRBJ2-7; 10 bases agree with TRBD1. CDR1 is MNHEY and CDR2 is SMNVEV in the germline V gene (reference sequence). The CDR3 length is 15 residues. The trim removed 6 bases at V and 6 bases at J, leaving 11 bases unmatched. The CDR3 sequence: CASRGIGTGVREQYF. The CDR3 DNA reads TGTGCCAGCAGGGGCATAGGGACAGGGGTACGCGAGCAGTACTTC.

This clone was counted once. The chain joins TRBV5-6 to TRBJ2-3; 12 bases map to TRBD2. Per germline, CDR1 SGHDT and CDR2 YYEEEE. The CDR3 is 16 residues long. V lost 2 bases to trimming and J lost 2 bases; unmatched junction nucleotides: 3. DNA for the CDR3: TGTGCCAGCAGCTTACTAGCGGGGGGACCCACAGATACGCAGTATTTT. It translates to CASSLLAGGPTDTQYF.

The CDR3 coding sequence is TGTGCCAGCAGCTTAGTTCCTAGCGGGGTACCTGGGGCCCAGTACTTC. It is translated as CASSLVPSGVPGAQYF. This sequence joins TRBV7-8 and TRBJ2-5, with 9 positions matching TRBD2. The CDR3 contains 16 residues. The V gene's germline CDR1 is SGHVS and CDR2 FQNEAQ. J was trimmed by 9 bases and V by 1 base; bases with no gene match: 12.

J is TRBJ2-3 and V is TRBV13, with D perhaps matching TRBD1 (6 bases). CDR1 and CDR2 from the germline V gene are PRHDT and FYEKMQ (reference sequence). V shed 4 bases and J shed 2 bases, with 13 bases lying between them. The CDR3 contains 15 residues. The CDR3: CASSYRVRDTDTQYF. The CDR3 bases are TGTGCCAGCAGCTACAGGGTGAGGGACACAGATACGCAGTATTTT.

The rearrangement links TRBV25-1 to TRBJ1-1, with no clear D. The germline CDR1 and CDR2 sequences are MGHDK and SYGVNS. V shed 6 bases and J shed 3 bases, with 5 bases lying between them. This CDR3 contains 11 residues. Here the CDR3 DNA reads TGTGCCAGCAGACGGGACACTGAAGCTTTCTTT. Its translation: CASRRDTEAFF.

The chain has TRBV4-1 and TRBJ1-6; 7 bases agree with TRBD1. CDR1 and CDR2 from the germline V gene are MGHRA and YSYEKL. There are 17 residues in the CDR3. V was clipped by 4 bases and J by 4 bases; unmatched bases: 10. CDR3 nucleotides: TGCGCCAGCAGCCTCGGCGGGAAGGGACAGTATAATTCACCCCTCCACTTT. Translating gives CASSLGGKGQYNSPLHF.

This chain links TRBV29-1 with TRBJ1-2; D is unresolved. Germline V lookup: CDR1 SQVTM, CDR2 ANQGSEA. The CDR3 sequence is 12 residues long. V shed 3 bases and J shed 6 bases, with 11 bases lying between them. The CDR3 loop is CSVDRGSHGYTF. The CDR3 DNA follows: TGCAGCGTTGATAGAGGGTCACATGGCTACACCTTC.

The CDR3 DNA sequence: TGCACCAGCAGCCAAGATATTTTCGTTAACAGGGCTGGGGATTCACCCCTCCACTTT. Its protein is CTSSQDIFVNRAGDSPLHF. This chain connects TRBV1 to TRBJ1-6; the D call of TRBD1 is as the table states it, not checked on the DNA. TRBV1 is an annotated pseudogene. The CDR3 totals 19 residues.

This clone turned up a few times. The chain joins TRBV6-4 to TRBJ2-2; 7 bases are a match to TRBD1. The CDR3 extends over 16 amino acids. V shed 5 bases and J 3 bases; nucleotides not matched to a gene: 9. Germline CDR1 and CDR2: MRHNA and SNTAGT. The CDR3 loop is CASSNAGTEDTGELFF. In DNA, the CDR3 is TGTGCCAGCAGTAATGCCGGGACAGAGGACACCGGGGAGCTGTTTTTT.

The chain carries TRBV11-2 and TRBJ2-6; no reliable D call. In germline, CDR1 is SGHAT, CDR2 FQNNGV. The V and J ends lost 2 bases and 0 bases respectively, with 5 bases between them. This CDR3 region has 15 residues. The CDR3 loop reads CASSLQISGANVLTF. The CDR3 DNA follows: TGTGCCAGCAGCTTACAGATCTCTGGGGCCAACGTCCTGACTTTC. The variable domain in full, with the rest retrieved from reference TRBV11-2 and TRBJ2-6, is EAGVAQSPRYKIIEKRQSVAFWCNPISGHATLYWYQQILGQGPKLLIQFQNNGVVDDSQLPKDRFSAERLKGVDSTLKIQPAKLEDSAVYLCASSLQISGANVLTFGAGSRLTVL.

This sequence joins TRBV4-3 and TRBJ2-7; the match to TRBD1 covers 8 bases. CDR1 and CDR2 from the germline V gene are LGHNA and YSLEER. Unmatched junction bases numbered 5, after V lost 0 bases and J lost 4 bases. The CDR3 loop spans 15 amino acids. The CDR3, as DNA: TGCGCCAGCAGCCAAGAAACAGGGGGGAATTACGAGCAGTACTTC. Protein product: CASSQETGGNYEQYF.

This chain links TRBV5-6 with TRBJ2-7; D might be TRBD2 (6 bases). V lost 6 bases to trimming and J lost 5 bases, with 15 bases between them. Germline V lookup: CDR1 SGHDT, CDR2 YYEEEE. The CDR3 contains 13 residues. This CDR3 reads CASTPGWGDEQYF. CDR3 sequence (DNA): TGTGCCAGCACCCCGGGTTGGGGGGACGAGCAGTACTTC.

The chain is built from TRBV19 and TRBJ2-1; possible D gene TRBD1, 5 bases. V dropped 1 base and J dropped 10 bases, with 26 bases sitting between them. Germline-derived CDR1 and CDR2 are LNHDA and SQIVND (reference sequence). The CDR3 extends over 18 amino acids. CDR3 amino acids: CASSIADPGAFQFREQFF. The CDR3 bases are TGTGCCAGTAGTATAGCAGATCCTGGGGCGTTTCAGTTTAGGGAGCAGTTCTTC.

V and J are TRBV11-2 and TRBJ2-7, with D tentatively TRBD2 (5 bases). CDR1 and CDR2 (germline): SGHAT, FQNNGV. Trimming stripped 4 bases from V and 2 bases from J, with 15 bases between. The CDR3 covers 15 residues. The CDR3 DNA is TGTGCCAGCAGCTCGCACGGAACGGGGACCTACGAGCAGTACTTC. It yields the protein CASSSHGTGTYEQYF.

The DNA for the CDR3 is TGTGCCAGCAGCGGCTTAACTAGCGGGGGGTTCGAGACCCAGTACTTC. Translation gives CASSGLTSGGFETQYF. The rearrangement uses TRBV7-8 and TRBJ2-5, with 12 bases lining up with TRBD2. The CDR3 covers 16 residues. V trimming: 5 bases; J trimming: 5 bases; junction bases outside the gene matches: 9. The germline gives CDR1 SGHVS, CDR2 FQNEAQ.

The chain is built from TRBV30 and TRBJ2-7; possibly TRBD1 for D (5 bases). Germline-derived CDR1 and CDR2 are GTSNPN and SVGIG (reference sequence). V lost 3 bases, J lost 7 bases, and 16 bases lay in between. This CDR3 spans 13 amino acids. The CDR3 nucleotides read TGTGCCTGGAGCCCGAAGGGGAAGAGGGAGCAGTACTTC. This encodes CAWSPKGKREQYF.

The CDR3 DNA follows: TGCGCCAGCAGCCAAGATTGGGCAGGGGGTCAGCCCCAGCATTTT. Translated: CASSQDWAGGQPQHF. V is TRBV4-3 and J is TRBJ1-5; the match to TRBD1 covers 7 bases. Germline V CDR1 and CDR2: LGHNA, YSLEER. J lost 6 bases, V lost 0 bases, and 5 bases had no gene match. The CDR3 is made up of 15 amino acids.

The chain couples TRBV15 to TRBJ2-2, with 7 nucleotides matching TRBD2. Germline V gene data show CDR1 as LNHNV and CDR2 as YYDKDF (reference sequence). This CDR3 has 14 amino acids. V trimming: 4 bases; J trimming: 3 bases; junction bases outside the gene matches: 2. The CDR3 sequence is CATSTGRDTGELFF. The CDR3 DNA is TGTGCCACCAGCACAGGGAGGGACACCGGGGAGCTGTTTTTT. Full variable domain (remainder filled in from reference TRBV15 and TRBJ2-2): DAMVIQNPRYQVTQFGKPVTLSCSQTLNHNVMYWYQQKSSQAPKLLFHYYDKDFNNEADTPDNFQSRRPNTSFCFLDIRSPGLGDTAMYLCATSTGRDTGELFFGEGSRLTVL.

CDR3 DNA sequence: TGTGCCAGCAGTTTATATCATATGATGGCGGGACAGACCTCCTACGAGCAGTACTTC. This codes for CASSLYHMMAGQTSYEQYF. The V call is TRBV27, the J call TRBJ2-7, with D possibly matching TRBD1 (7 bases). Germline V CDR1 and CDR2: MNHEY, SMNVEV (reference sequence). Trimming cost V 1 base and J 0 bases, with 22 bases left between them. This CDR3 spans 19 amino acids.

This chain joins TRBV15 and TRBJ1-5; no clear D gene. CDR1 and CDR2 from the germline V gene are LNHNV and YYDKDF (reference sequence). V was shortened by 5 bases and J by 1 base, with 9 bases between the two germline ends. CDR3 length equals 14 residues. Written as DNA, the CDR3 is TGTGCCACCAGCCCTCGCGGGAGCAATCAGCCCCAGCATTTT. Its protein product is CATSPRGSNQPQHF.